The sequence of this T cell receptor (beta chain) was determined in a study of CXCR3-negative and CXCR3-positive naive CD8 T cells. Study-level information: Cumulative TRB read yield was roughly 140 million, averaging about 1.5 +/- 0.3 million per library.

In regard to this clonotype: Its antigen remains unknown.

Germline loops: CDR1 GTSNPN, CDR2 SVGIG (reference sequence). The CDR3 has 15 residues. Whole-study findings and limits: In both naive subsets diversity was comparably high, whereas memory CD8+ cells showed much lower diversity. The level of CXCR3 expression partially decreased after cryopreservation; the majority of assays used fresh PBMCs.

With UMI labels, 5' RACE was used to prepare the TRB cDNA libraries. TCRdb re-called the 5' RACE reads; one entry per CDR3 protein, DNA not given. With about 57,000 distinct CDR3 sequences in the sample, the ten largest clones hold roughly a quarter. The sequenced material came from memory CD8+ T cells from blood. The chain links TRBV30 to TRBJ2-5; the D call of TRBD1 rests on TCRdb alone, since no DNA is present to check it. The receptor was derived from a human donor in good health. Some clones in this sample may be carry-over from other donors' samples. CDR3 sequence reads: CAWSVRAGQQETQYF.